This T cell receptor beta chain was sequenced for a study of blood T cells in healthy people across ages. Points from the study as a whole: Unsorted PBMC material precluded a definitive naive versus antigen-experienced comparison.

This clonotype was counted between two and nine times. Its antigen remains unidentified. The use of a sample-barcoded 5' primer and a J-beta primer mix characterized a second PCR of roughly 7 to 12 cycles. Using its own MiXCR run on the 5' RACE reads, TCRdb lists one record per CDR3 protein. This repertoire shows under 1 million distinct CDR3 sequences, approximately 48% found once; its top ten account for around 21%. The CDR3 spans 13 residues. CDR1 and CDR2 (germline): SGHAT, FQNNGV. The V gene lost 4 bases and the J gene lost 4 bases, with 9 bases spanning the gap. Around 9 milliliters of peripheral blood were drawn from each donor into EDTA-treated tubes.

This chain connects TRBV11-2 to TRBJ2-3; D is uncertain. The sequence was obtained from a man aged 55 to 70 in good health. Input material: blood. In nucleotides, the CDR3 is TGTGCCAGCAGCTCAGAATTGTCAGATACGCAGTATTTT. Translating gives CASSSELSDTQYF.